This TCR beta chain was sequenced during a study of control samples from healthy donors and cancer patients (dated by TCRdb to about 2020). Libraries were prepared through the immunoSEQ multiplex PCR assay. TCRdb provides this immuneACCESS table in a form limited to in-frame rearrangements. Some clones are lacking; in checked studies, under half of them reflect an unresolved V gene, and why the rest are absent is not known. The sample records roughly 220,000 clones, just under 95% of which are singletons. The ten most abundant clones make up approximately 1.5% of the sample. Taken from the germline V gene, the CDR1 and CDR2 loops are SGHTA and FQGNSA. Counted from cysteine to phenylalanine, this CDR3 has 16 amino acids. Of the read, only the CDR3 DNA is kept; its 48 bases are in frame from base 1. Compared with germline, V lacks 1 base and J lacks 0 bases; bases without a gene match: 2. In the case of this clone: The target of this receptor is not known. Base qualities are missing; no much larger clone stands one base away.

What was sequenced was blood. The TCR was taken from a man aged 45 to 65 in good health. In this chain, TRBV7-2 is recombined with TRBJ2-1; 8 nucleotides in the junction match TRBD2. Here is the DNA: TGTGCCAGCAGCTTAGTGGCGGGGGGCTCCTACAATGAGCAGTTCTTC. Its product reads: CASSLVAGGSYNEQFF.